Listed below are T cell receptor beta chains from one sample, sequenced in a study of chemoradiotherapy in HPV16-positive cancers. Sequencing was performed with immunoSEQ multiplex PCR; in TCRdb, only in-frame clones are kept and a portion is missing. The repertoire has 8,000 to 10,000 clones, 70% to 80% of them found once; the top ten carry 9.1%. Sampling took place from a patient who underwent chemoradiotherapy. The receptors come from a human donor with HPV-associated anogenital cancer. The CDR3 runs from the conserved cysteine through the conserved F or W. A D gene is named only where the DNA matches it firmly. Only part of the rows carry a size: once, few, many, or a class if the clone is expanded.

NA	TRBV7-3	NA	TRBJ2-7	TGTGCCAGCAGCTTAAGTCCGGGTTACGAGCAGTACTTC	CASSLSPGYEQYF
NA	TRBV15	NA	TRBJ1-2	TGTGCCACCAGCGGCGGGGAAGGTACCCCGTACTATGGCTACACCTTC	CATSGGEGTPYYGYTF
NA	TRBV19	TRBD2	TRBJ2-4	TGTGCCAGTAGTATTTTCGGCGGGGGGGCCGTCGGAGCCAAAAACATTCAGTACTTC	CASSIFGGGAVGAKNIQYF
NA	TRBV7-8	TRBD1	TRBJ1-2	TGTGCCAGCAGCTTGCTGGACAGGTCCAACTATGGCTACACCTTC	CASSLLDRSNYGYTF
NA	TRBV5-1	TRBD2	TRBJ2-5	TGCGCCAGCAGCCAGATTCTAGCGGGGAAAGAGACCCAGTACTTC	CASSQILAGKETQYF
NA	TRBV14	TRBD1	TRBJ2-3	TGTGCCAGCAGCCTAGGACAGGGCCCATTTGATACGCAGTATTTT	CASSLGQGPFDTQYF
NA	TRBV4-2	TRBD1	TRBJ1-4	TGTGCCAGCAGCCAAGAAGGACAGGCCAAAGGGGAAAAACTGTTTTTT	CASSQEGQAKGEKLFF
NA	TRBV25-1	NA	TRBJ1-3	TGTGCCAGCAGTGAATTTGGGTCCTACTCTGGAAACACCATATATTTT	CASSEFGSYSGNTIYF
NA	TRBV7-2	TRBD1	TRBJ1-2	TGTGCCAGCAGCCCCCGGGACAGAGGCTATGGCTACACCTTC	CASSPRDRGYGYTF
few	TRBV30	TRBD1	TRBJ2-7	TGTGCCTGGGGCACAGGGGCTGGGCAGTACTTC	CAWGTGAGQYF
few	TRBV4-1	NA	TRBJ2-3	TGCGCCAGCAGCCAAGTGGGGGGGGCAACAGATACGCAGTATTTT	CASSQVGGATDTQYF
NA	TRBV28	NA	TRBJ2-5	TGTGCCAGCAGTTTGGTAGGACGAGAGACCCAGTACTTC	CASSLVGRETQYF
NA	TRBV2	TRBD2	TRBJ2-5	TGTGCCAGCAAGACTAGCGGGGCTCCGCAAGAGACCCAGTACTTC	CASKTSGAPQETQYF
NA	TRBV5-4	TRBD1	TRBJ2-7	TGTGCCAGCAGCTTACCGGGACAGGGGGCTGTCGAGCAGTACTTC	CASSLPGQGAVEQYF
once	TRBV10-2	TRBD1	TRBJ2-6	TGCGCCAGCAGTGATCGTGGGACAGGATCTCCTGGGGCCAACGTCCTGACTTTC	CASSDRGTGSPGANVLTF
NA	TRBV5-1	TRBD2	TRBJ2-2	TGCGCCAGCAGCTCCTCTGGCGGGGGGGCCGGGAACACCGGGGAGCTGTTTTTT	CASSSSGGGAGNTGELFF
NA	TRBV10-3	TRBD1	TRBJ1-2	TGTGCCATCAGCAAAGACAGGGGCGATGGCTACACCTTC	CAISKDRGDGYTF
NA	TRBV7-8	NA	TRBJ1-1	TGTGCCAGCCGCCGGGCGGATGAAGCTTTCTTT	CASRRADEAFF
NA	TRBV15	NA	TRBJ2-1	TGTGCCACCAGGTCAGCAGGGGCAGGGAATGAGCAGTTCTTC	CATRSAGAGNEQFF
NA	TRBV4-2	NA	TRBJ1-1	TGTGCCAGCAGCCAGACTGCTGGGGGAGGTACTGAAGCTTTCTTT	CASSQTAGGGTEAFF